What follows is one T cell receptor beta chain and its context. What it binds is not known. The sample is drawn from a study of shared clonotypes between healthy human individuals. Naive CD8 cells comprised CD45RO-negative, CCR7-positively selected cells, excluding terminally differentiated effector memory CD45RA+ cells. Donation came from healthy HIV-negative adults that had no recent acute infections or vaccinations. Whole-study findings and limits: Sample collection involved blood only; tissue repertoires are likely different. Sequencing depth was expected to influence donor clonotype sharing.

Original data processing: From ImmunoSEQ came sequences covering only the junction and carrying no quality scores, so filtering differed. Profiling relied on immunoSEQ multiplex PCR, and the TCRdb table lists in-frame clones only, not all of them. Clone size and the V and J calls come from that table; the DNA yielded D and trimming. The table has hundreds of thousands of clones, approximately 90% seen once; the top ten hold 20% to 25%. CDR1 MNHEY and CDR2 SMNVEV come from the germline V gene (reference sequence). V was clipped by 4 bases and J by 7 bases; unmatched bases: 5. The CDR3 is 13 amino acids.

This sequence joins TRBV27 and TRBJ2-7, with 9 bases matching TRBD1. This receptor was identified in a man younger than 40 in good health. The sample comprised naive CD8+ T cells sorted from blood. Here the CDR3 reads CASSSTGGGEQYF. The CDR3 DNA reads TGTGCCAGCAGTTCTACAGGGGGCGGGGAGCAGTACTTC.